This is a list of T cell receptor beta chains from one sample in a study of cytomegalovirus exposure and HLA in healthy donors. Sequencing used immunoSEQ multiplex PCR; TCRdb keeps in-frame clones, though not all of them. The data hold about 140,000 clones, with around 81% observed a single time. Input material: PBMCs. The receptors originated from a man aged 50 to 60 in good health and CMV-seronegative. Both conserved end residues are part of each CDR3. Each record gives: J gene, V gene, clone size, D gene, CDR3 DNA, CDR3 protein. The D gene is left open where the match is weak. Clone size is given for some rows only: seen once, a few or many times, or a class if the clone is expanded.

J: TRBJ1-5
V: TRBV5-8
size: .
D: .
DNA: TGTGCCAGCAGCTTATCCGGGGATAGCAATCAGCCCCAGCATTTT
CDR3: CASSLSGDSNQPQHF

J: TRBJ2-2
V: TRBV4-2
size: few
D: .
DNA: TGTGCCAGCAGCCAAGGAACGGGGAGCACCGGGGAGCTGTTTTTT
CDR3: CASSQGTGSTGELFF

J: TRBJ2-3
V: TRBV19
size: few
D: TRBD1
DNA: TGTGCCAGTAAGGGGGCTGTGGCAGATACGCAGTATTTT
CDR3: CASKGAVADTQYF

J: TRBJ2-7
V: TRBV5-6
size: .
D: .
DNA: TGTGCCAGCAGCCCCACCCTAGCTACTGCTTACGAGCAGTACTTC
CDR3: CASSPTLATAYEQYF

J: TRBJ2-1
V: TRBV7-9
size: .
D: .
DNA: TGTGCCAGCCAAACCGCCCTCGGGAGCTCCTACAATGAGCAGTTCTTC
CDR3: CASQTALGSSYNEQFF

J: TRBJ2-5
V: TRBV5-4
size: .
D: .
DNA: TGTGCCAGCAGCTTGGCAAAAGGGGCGGGGGAGACCCAGTACTTC
CDR3: CASSLAKGAGETQYF

J: TRBJ1-1
V: TRBV5-1
size: .
D: TRBD1
DNA: TGCGCCAGCAGCAAGGGACAGGGTGAAGCTTTCTTT
CDR3: CASSKGQGEAFF

J: TRBJ2-7
V: TRBV5-6
size: .
D: .
DNA: TGTGCCAGCAGCCTAACAGGGTCCCCCTACGAGCAGTACTTC
CDR3: CASSLTGSPYEQYF

J: TRBJ2-1
V: TRBV12-5
size: .
D: TRBD1
DNA: TGTGCTAGTGGTCCATGGACAGGTTCCTACAATGAGCAGTTCTTC
CDR3: CASGPWTGSYNEQFF

J: TRBJ2-5
V: TRBV19
size: .
D: TRBD2
DNA: TGTGCCAGTAGCACCGGACTAGCGGGAGGGCGTCGGGAGACCCAGTACTTC
CDR3: CASSTGLAGGRRETQYF

J: TRBJ1-3
V: TRBV28
size: .
D: .
DNA: TGTGCCAGCGGGGGGGCAGGGTCTGGAAACACCATATATTTT
CDR3: CASGGAGSGNTIYF

J: TRBJ1-2
V: TRBV5-1
size: .
D: TRBD1
DNA: TGCGCCAGCGGACAAGGGACAGGGGGCGGCTACACCTTC
CDR3: CASGQGTGGGYTF

J: TRBJ1-1
V: TRBV5-1
size: .
D: .
DNA: TGCGCCAGCAGCTCCGCAGGGTTGGACACTGAAGCTTTCTTT
CDR3: CASSSAGLDTEAFF

J: TRBJ2-7
V: TRBV28
size: .
D: .
DNA: TGTGCCAGCAGTTCTTCCCACAGGGGGGGTAGAGGCGAGCAGTACTTC
CDR3: CASSSSHRGGRGEQYF

J: TRBJ1-4
V: TRBV11-2
size: .
D: .
DNA: TGTGCCAGCAGCCCCCCCTTGGGACTGGGCGAAAAACTGTTTTTT
CDR3: CASSPPLGLGEKLFF